This is a list of T cell receptor beta chains from one sample in a study of cytomegalovirus exposure and HLA in healthy donors. TCRdb's table, derived via immunoSEQ multiplex PCR, lists solely in-frame clones and lacks some. The repertoire has over 200,000 clones, around 90% of them found once; the top ten carry 2.9%. The sequenced sample was PBMCs. Receptors originate from a woman under 30 in good health and CMV-seronegative. CDR3s include the opening cysteine and the closing phenylalanine or tryptophan.

>TRBV6-1|TRBJ2-7
CASSESTSGRAYEQYF
>TRBV27|TRBJ1-1
CASSPTGSRTEAFF
>TRBV7-9|TRBJ2-1
CASSHPAGSYMDEQFF
>TRBV30|TRBJ2-7
CAWSHRGGRRSGLAGNYEQYF
>TRBV29-1|TRBJ2-5
CSREWGQGAQETQYF
>TRBV6-5|TRBJ2-3
CASSYLAGDGDTQYF
>TRBV10-1|TRBJ2-3
CASSESRAGATDTQYF
>TRBV28|TRBJ2-1
CASSNRQGWNEQFF
>TRBV5-1|TRBJ2-1
CASSFPGLAGAEEQFF
>TRBV5-1|TRBJ1-1
CASSLDAGGKAFF
>TRBV5-4|TRBJ1-2
CASSLVQGHGYTF
>TRBV7-9|TRBJ1-2
CASSLGTGGAKDDGYTF
>TRBV5-6|TRBJ2-1
CASSLLVGPGRYNEQFF
>TRBV28|TRBJ2-7
CASIGTGTSYEQYF
>TRBV18|TRBJ1-2
CASSPGQPYGYTF
>TRBV4-1|TRBJ2-1
CASTRTSGSYNEQFF
>TRBV2|TRBJ1-3
CASSVDGQGAGGNTIYF
>TRBV28|TRBJ1-2
CASSFGVNYGYTF
>TRBV5-5|TRBJ2-5
CASSLGTGALLFQETQYF
>TRBV9|TRBJ2-5
CASSVGTSGIVLGETQYF
>TRBV6-4|TRBJ2-7
CASSVKAGEGNEQYF
>TRBV5-1|TRBJ1-1
CASSLSTGPTEAFF
>TRBV6-6|TRBJ2-7
CASSPGTSGRAYEQYF
>TRBV27|TRBJ1-4
CASSLSGQGPTNEKLFF
>TRBV4-2|TRBJ2-3
CASSQNGTITDTQYF
>TRBV10-1|TRBJ2-2
CASSEFLGGISGTGELFF
>TRBV2|TRBJ2-6
CASSELSGGANVLTF
>TRBV7-9|TRBJ1-5
CASSYFNQPQHF
>TRBV6-1|TRBJ1-1
CATPPEGRGNTEAFF
>TRBV2|TRBJ2-7
CASRPPGRGGNEQYF
>TRBV10-3|TRBJ2-3
CAISPPGAGDTQYF
>TRBV5-1|TRBJ2-1
CASSLPGLAGVGSYNEQFF
>TRBV9|TRBJ2-1
CASSAFLAGGNEQFF
>TRBV30|TRBJ1-1
CAWSVLNRAANTEAFF
>TRBV5-1|TRBJ2-7
CASSPGQGAYEQYF
>TRBV19|TRBJ2-7
CASSKYRDSNYEQYF
>TRBV11-2|TRBJ1-1
CASSLSGYTEAFF
>TRBV5-1|TRBJ2-2
CASSLAPDTGELFF
>TRBV5-1|TRBJ2-5
CASSAGDASQETQYF
>TRBV18|TRBJ2-7
CASSPGTSVLYEQYF
>TRBV19|TRBJ2-4
CASSPQASLAKNIQYF
>TRBV2|TRBJ2-1
CANPRTSGRIRSYNEQFF
>TRBV4-3|TRBJ2-1
CASSRRVGHLSSYNEQFF
>TRBV27|TRBJ2-1
CASSLYAGTSGSGEQFF
>TRBV5-1|TRBJ2-4
CASSSGLADLLAKNIQYF
>TRBV5-6|TRBJ1-2
CASSPRGGVESGYTF
>TRBV5-1|TRBJ1-2
CASSLWVVGTGGYTF
>TRBV27|TRBJ1-1
CASSFGQGAPGAEAFF
>TRBV5-1|TRBJ2-3
CASSLVDSGGGGYTQYF
>TRBV2|TRBJ1-4
CASVEGGQLREKLFF
>TRBV30|TRBJ2-2
CAWTVNTGELFF
>TRBV5-1|TRBJ2-3
CASSPPGQGTDTQYF
>TRBV12-2|TRBJ2-7
CASRLALCCSGEQYF
>TRBV28|TRBJ1-5
CASSSVEGLNQPQHF